This TCR beta chain derives from a study of naive and memory T cell subsets (dated by TCRdb to about 2017). Broadly, across the study: An open-source, UMI-based TCR alpha and beta sequencing pipeline was applied to sorted naive and memory peripheral blood T cell subsets. RNA was DNase-treated and reverse transcribed with TCR constant-region primers, mostly using SuperScript III. Complete agreement was observed between the functional CMV T cell responses and the IgG serology results.

From the second PCR step on, the TCR alpha and beta chain libraries were amplified in separate reactions. To determine each donor's CMV status, fresh PBMCs were stimulated overnight with CMV viral lysate, and IFNgamma production from CD4+ T cells was then assessed. CD4 T cells were positively selected with Miltenyi beads, followed by positive selection of CD8 T cells from the CD4-negative fraction. Cells stained for CD3, CD4, CD8, CD45RA, CD27 and a live/dead dye were sorted on a BD Aria II into four subsets by CD45RA and CD27. The sorting gate for effector memory cells was CD45RA-CD27-, and the sorting gate for EMRA cells was CD45RA+CD27-. A few healthy volunteers provided blood, and the blood of each volunteer was split into CD4 and CD8 T cells and then into four differentiation subsets. Approximately 120 ml of peripheral blood was drawn per donor, and PBMC were isolated by Ficoll-Paque PLUS density-gradient centrifugation. After sorting, cells were lysed in RLT buffer, RNA was extracted using a Qiagen RNeasy kit, and the extracted RNA was stored at -80 degrees C.

General conclusions and limits of the study: After error correction, only a single occurrence was seen for over 95% of naive TCR sequences, so much steeper abundance distributions were produced than in memory subsets. RNA-based TCR counts may be affected by expression changes linked to T cell activation and differentiation. A clonotype was defined as a single alpha or beta chain sequence rather than as a paired alpha/beta receptor. Gini index rose and Shannon and inverse Simpson diversity fell from naive through CM, EM and EMRA in both CD4 and CD8 cells. No ground truth was available to validate the repertoire findings for the naive and memory subsets. TCR abundance followed a power law whose exponent differed between naive and memory subsets but was consistent across the three individuals.

CDR1 is given as DFQATT and CDR2 as SNEGSKA, both from the germline V gene (reference sequence). The CDR3 sequence holds 16 residues, the cysteine and phenylalanine included. Only CDR3 DNA is held: 48 bases, read in frame from base 1. For this chain, trimming is 5 bases at the V end and 6 bases at the J end, and the number of junction bases without a gene match is 13. The sample holds many counts of this clonotype. Its antigen is not yet known. Per-base qualities were not stored, and no clone one base away is much larger. Library preparation used UMI-ligation and nested PCR. The beta constant-region primer was an equimolar mix of two oligonucleotides covering both TRBC1 and TRBC2. Four rounds of PCR were used to amplify ligated cDNA, with nested alpha and beta constant-region primers being used together with the SP2 primer. T4 RNA ligase 1 ligated a single-stranded oligonucleotide carrying the SP2 primer and a 12-nucleotide UMI to the cDNA 3' end. Incubation of the ligation reaction lasted about 19-24 hours at 16 degrees C. PCR2 was typically run as a SYBR Green qPCR and stopped at a predetermined threshold to prevent over-amplification. All purifications after the first were performed with Agencourt AMPure XP magnetic beads. Library amounts were measured by Qubit and library quality was assessed on a TapeStation, where the main peak was expected at around 650 bp. Pooled libraries were sequenced on an Illumina MiSeq with v2 2x251 paired-end kits, typically giving roughly 0.9-2.3 million reads per sample. Each sample library was pooled at around 4.1 nM, and about 5-7% PhiX was included to improve cluster recognition. The paper's data handling went like this. Using tag matching that tolerated one base-pair mismatch, Decombinator assigned V and J genes to FASTQ reads that had been processed by Demultiplexor. Collapsinator relied on UMIs to fix sequencing errors as well as frequency errors caused by PCR heterogeneity. CDR3Translator translated TCRs and extracted CDR3s from the conserved cysteine to the FGXG phenylalanine, flagging non-productive sequences. Gini, Shannon entropy and inverse Simpson indices were computed after subsampling the repertoires to the same number of UMI-defined TCRs. Power-law fits to clonotype abundance distributions were performed by maximum likelihood within the linear range. On one naive CD8 sample, the pipeline and MIGEC gave similar UMI counts, unique TCR numbers and clonal distributions. A set of several thousand CMV-associated CDR3 sequences, compiled from VDJdb and a published dataset, was used to search the repertoires. TCRdb ran its own pipeline on the public reads, namely fastp trimming at Q25 and MiXCR clone calling, and kept in-frame beta chains. Every CDR3 protein is listed once, alongside the most common genes and DNA of its rows. The V and J calls and clone size are TCRdb's, not the authors'. Across this sample there are 4,000 to 4,500 distinct CDR3 sequences, with around 5.2% seen only once. Approximately 24% of the sample belongs to the ten largest clones.

Sequenced material: effector memory CD8+ T cells from blood. Explained via the paper, the cell subset or site label denotes: effector memory, CD45RA- CD27-. This clonotype was sampled from a human donor in good health. The sequence is built from TRBV20-1 and TRBJ1-6; TRBD1 fits 7 bases in the junction. The nucleotide sequence reads as follows: TGCAGTGCTGATCGACAGGGCCTAAGGGGTAATTCACCCCTCCACTTT. Translated, this is CSADRQGLRGNSPLHF.